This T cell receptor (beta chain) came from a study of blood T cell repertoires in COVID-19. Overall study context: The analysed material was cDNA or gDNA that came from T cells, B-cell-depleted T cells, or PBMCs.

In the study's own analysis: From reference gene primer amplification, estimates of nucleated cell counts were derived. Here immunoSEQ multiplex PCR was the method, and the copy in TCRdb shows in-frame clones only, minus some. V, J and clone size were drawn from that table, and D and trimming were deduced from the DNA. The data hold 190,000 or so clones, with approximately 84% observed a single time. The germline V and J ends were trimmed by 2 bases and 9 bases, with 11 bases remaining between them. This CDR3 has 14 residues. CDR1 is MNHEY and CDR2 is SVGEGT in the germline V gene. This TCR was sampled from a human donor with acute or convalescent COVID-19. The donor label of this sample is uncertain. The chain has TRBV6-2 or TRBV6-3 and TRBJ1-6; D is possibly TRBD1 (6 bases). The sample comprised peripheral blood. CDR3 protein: CASSYGQGTSPLHF. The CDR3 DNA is TGTGCCAGCAGTTACGGGCAGGGGACTTCACCCCTCCACTTT.